This T cell receptor (beta chain) is from a study of human T cells and chemical hapten exposure. On the study more broadly: 2% DPC applied to a 2 cm by 2 cm arm area sensitized donors.

The time point: patch test 2, 6 weeks after DPC sensitization. Treatment defined: therapeutic diphenylcyclopropenone sensitization with weekly scalp DPC. Each patch-test visit's blood sample preceded patch application. From the RACE reads, TCRdb called clonotypes with MiXCR, one entry per CDR3 protein. The data show around 360,000 distinct CDR3 sequences, just under 6.5% seen once. The V end was cut by 1 base, the J end by 2 bases, with 11 bases between. The CDR3 contains 15 residues. Germline loops: CDR1 LGHNA, CDR2 YSLEER. This chain links TRBV4-3 with TRBJ1-2; possible D gene TRBD1, 5 bases. The specimen was whole blood, collected in connection with sensitization to the hapten diphenylcyclopropenone (DPC). This sequence was found in a woman between 18 and 29 years old with alopecia areata. Some clones in this sample may be carry-over from other donors' samples. CDR3 amino acids: CASSQVVGPNYGYTF. The CDR3, as DNA: TGCGCCAGCAGCCAAGTTGTGGGACCAAACTATGGCTACACCTTC.